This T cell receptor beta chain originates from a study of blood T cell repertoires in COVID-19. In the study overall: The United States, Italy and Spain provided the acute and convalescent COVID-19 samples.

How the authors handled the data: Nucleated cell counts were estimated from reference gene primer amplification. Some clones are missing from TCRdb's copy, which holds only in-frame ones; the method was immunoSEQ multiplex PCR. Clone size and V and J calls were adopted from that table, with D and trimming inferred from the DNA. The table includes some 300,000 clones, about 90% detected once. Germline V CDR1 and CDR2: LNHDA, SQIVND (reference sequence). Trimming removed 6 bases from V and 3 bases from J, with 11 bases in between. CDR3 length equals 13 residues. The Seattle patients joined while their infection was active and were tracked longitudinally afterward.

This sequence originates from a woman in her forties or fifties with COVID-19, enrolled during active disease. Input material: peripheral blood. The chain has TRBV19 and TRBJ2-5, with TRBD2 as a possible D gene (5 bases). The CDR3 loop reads CASSLLGEETQYF. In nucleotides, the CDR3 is TGTGCCAGTAGCCTACTAGGAGAAGAGACCCAGTACTTC. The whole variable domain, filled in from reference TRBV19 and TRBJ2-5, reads DGGITQSPKYLFRKEGQNVTLSCEQNLNHDAMYWYRQDPGQGLRLIYYSQIVNDFQKGDIAEGYSVSREKKESFPLTVTSAQKNPTAFYLCASSLLGEETQYFGPGTRLLVL.